A single sample gave rise to the 3 T cell receptor beta chains below, sequenced in a study of cytomegalovirus exposure and HLA in healthy donors. PCR was performed using 60 Vbeta and 13 Jbeta primers. Only in-frame clones appear in the TCRdb table, and some are missing; sequencing was by immunoSEQ multiplex PCR. The table records roughly 140,000 clones, around 74% of them present only once. The sample consisted of PBMCs. These receptors were taken from a man between 18 and 29 years old in good health and CMV-seronegative.

The rearrangement links TRBV29-1 to TRBJ1-2; TRBD1 aligns across 7 bases. Germline loops: CDR1 SQVTM, CDR2 ANQGSEA. The CDR3 totals 15 residues. Trimming cost V 4 bases and J 2 bases; bases outside gene matches: 10. The CDR3 spells CSVVGGDLGNYGYTF. The CDR3 nucleotides are TGCAGCGTTGTAGGGGGCGATCTGGGGAACTATGGCTACACCTTC.

Only a few counts were recorded for this clone. The chain combines TRBV6-1 with TRBJ2-2, with 7 bases that match TRBD1. The V gene's germline CDR1 is MNHNS and CDR2 SASEGT. CDR3 size: 15 residues. V shed 4 bases, J shed 5 bases, and the junction held 7 bases outside the gene matches. The CDR3 region is CASSALRQGTGELFF. For the CDR3, the DNA is TGTGCCAGCAGTGCCCTAAGACAGGGAACCGGGGAGCTGTTTTTT.

This chain uses TRBV5-4 with TRBJ2-7; 12 nucleotides line up with TRBD2. V was pared by 5 bases and J by 5 bases, with 5 bases of the junction left unmatched. CDR1 and CDR2 (germline): SGHNT, YYREEE (reference sequence). CDR3 size: 14 residues. CDR3 region: CASSLAGGSHEQYF. The DNA of the CDR3 is TGTGCCAGCAGTCTAGCGGGAGGGTCCCACGAGCAGTACTTC.